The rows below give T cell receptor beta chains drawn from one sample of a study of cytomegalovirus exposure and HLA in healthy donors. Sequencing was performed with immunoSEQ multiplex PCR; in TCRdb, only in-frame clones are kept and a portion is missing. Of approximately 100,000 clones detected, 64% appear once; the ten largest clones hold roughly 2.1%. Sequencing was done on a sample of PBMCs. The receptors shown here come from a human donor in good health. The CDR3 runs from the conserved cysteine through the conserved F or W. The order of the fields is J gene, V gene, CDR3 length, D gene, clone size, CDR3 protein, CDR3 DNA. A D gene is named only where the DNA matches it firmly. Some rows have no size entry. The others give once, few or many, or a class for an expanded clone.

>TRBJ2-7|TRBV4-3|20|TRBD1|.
CASSQEYGQGAELMVYEQYF
TGCGCCAGCAGCCAAGAGTACGGTCAGGGGGCCGAATTAATGGTCTACGAGCAGTACTTC
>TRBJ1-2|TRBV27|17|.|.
CASSLAGQPYFGYGYTF
TGTGCCAGCAGTTTGGCAGGACAACCCTACTTTGGCTATGGCTACACCTTC
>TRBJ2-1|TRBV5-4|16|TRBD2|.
CASSLGTSGGNNEQFF
TGTGCCAGCAGCTTAGGGACTAGCGGGGGAAACAATGAGCAGTTCTTC
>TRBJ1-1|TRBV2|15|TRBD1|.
CASSEAGGIGTEAFF
TGTGCCAGCAGTGAGGCAGGGGGAATCGGCACTGAAGCTTTCTTT
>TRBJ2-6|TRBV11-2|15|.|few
CASSLGRSGANVLTF
TGTGCCAGCAGCTTAGGCAGGTCCGGGGCCAACGTCCTGACTTTC
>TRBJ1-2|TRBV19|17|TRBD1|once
CASSGSGTGTSNYGYTF
TGTGCCAGTAGTGGCTCCGGGACAGGGACGTCTAACTATGGCTACACCTTC
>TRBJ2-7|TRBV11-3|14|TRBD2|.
CASSPSGETYEQYF
TGTGCCAGCAGCCCTAGCGGAGAGACCTACGAGCAGTACTTC
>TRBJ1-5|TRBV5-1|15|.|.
CASSLAGAPDQPQHF
TGCGCCAGCAGCTTGGCAGGGGCCCCAGATCAGCCCCAGCATTTT
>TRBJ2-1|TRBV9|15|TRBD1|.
CASSPKGAEYNEQFF
TGTGCCAGCAGCCCAAAGGGGGCTGAATACAATGAGCAGTTCTTC
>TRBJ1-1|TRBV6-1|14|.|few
CASTRVPENTEAFF
TGTGCCAGCACGCGGGTTCCAGAGAACACTGAAGCTTTCTTT
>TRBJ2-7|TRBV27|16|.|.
CASSLYRGIQTYEQYF
TGTGCCAGCAGTTTATATAGGGGCATCCAAACCTACGAGCAGTACTTC
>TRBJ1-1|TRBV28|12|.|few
CASRLGGGEAFF
TGTGCCAGCAGACTCGGAGGCGGTGAAGCTTTCTTT
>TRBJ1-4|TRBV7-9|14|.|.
CASSFSATNEKLFF
TGTGCCAGCAGCTTCTCTGCAACTAATGAAAAACTGTTTTTT
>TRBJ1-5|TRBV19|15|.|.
CASSPGPSSNQPQHF
TGTGCCAGTAGTCCGGGTCCCAGTAGCAATCAGCCCCAGCATTTT
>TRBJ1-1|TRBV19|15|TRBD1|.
CASSIVGQENTEAFF
TGTGCCAGTAGTATAGTCGGACAGGAAAACACTGAAGCTTTCTTT
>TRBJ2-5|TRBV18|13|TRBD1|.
CATKQGAQETQYF
TGTGCCACCAAACAGGGGGCGCAGGAGACCCAGTACTTC
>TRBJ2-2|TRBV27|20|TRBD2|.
CASSPRPTSGGARSTGELFF
TGTGCCAGCAGTCCCCGGCCTACTAGCGGGGGGGCCCGGAGCACCGGGGAGCTGTTTTTT
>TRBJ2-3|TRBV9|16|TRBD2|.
CASSVASGGAGDTQYF
TGTGCCAGCAGCGTAGCAAGCGGGGGGGCCGGAGATACGCAGTATTTT
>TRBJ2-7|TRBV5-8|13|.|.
CASSLASEGEQYF
TGTGCCAGCAGCTTGGCATCGGAGGGCGAGCAGTACTTC
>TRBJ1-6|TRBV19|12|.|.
CASSRGAFGLHF
TGTGCCAGTAGTCGGGGGGCGTTCGGCCTCCACTTT
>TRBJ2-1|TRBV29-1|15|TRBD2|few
CSVAGTSGFSDEQFF
TGCAGCGTTGCCGGGACTAGCGGGTTTAGCGATGAGCAGTTCTTC
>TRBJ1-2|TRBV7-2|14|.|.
CASSFSTGQDGYTF
TGTGCCAGCAGCTTCAGCACAGGGCAGGATGGCTACACCTTC
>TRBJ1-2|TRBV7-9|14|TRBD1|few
CASSSGGISYGYTF
TGTGCCAGCAGCTCAGGGGGGATAAGCTATGGCTACACCTTC
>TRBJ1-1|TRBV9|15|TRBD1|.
CASSVAPDRDTEAFF
TGTGCCAGCAGCGTAGCTCCGGACAGGGATACTGAAGCTTTCTTT
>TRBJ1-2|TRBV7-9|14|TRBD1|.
CASSLAQGAYGYTF
TGTGCCAGCAGCTTAGCGCAGGGGGCCTATGGCTACACCTTC
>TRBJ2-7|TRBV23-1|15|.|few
CASSQSRQGKHEQYF
TGCGCCAGCAGTCAATCGAGGCAGGGGAAACACGAGCAGTACTTC
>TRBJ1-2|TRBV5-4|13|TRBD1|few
CASSPDRDRGYTF
TGTGCCAGCAGCCCGGACAGGGATCGGGGCTACACCTTC
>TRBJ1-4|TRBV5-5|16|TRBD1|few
CASSLAGGQGNEKLFF
TGTGCCAGCAGCTTGGCCGGAGGACAGGGTAATGAAAAACTGTTTTTT
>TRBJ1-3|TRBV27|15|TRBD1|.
CANPAEDRDGNTIYF
TGTGCCAACCCGGCCGAGGACAGGGATGGAAACACCATATATTTT
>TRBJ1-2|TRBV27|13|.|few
CASSLWGNYGYTF
TGTGCCAGCAGTTTATGGGGCAACTATGGCTACACCTTC
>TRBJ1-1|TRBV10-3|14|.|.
CATSNPGANTEAFF
TGTGCCACATCTAATCCAGGGGCCAACACTGAAGCTTTCTTT
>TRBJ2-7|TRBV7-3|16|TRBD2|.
CASSLRERGAPYEQYF
TGTGCCAGCAGCTTAAGAGAGCGGGGGGCCCCCTACGAGCAGTACTTC
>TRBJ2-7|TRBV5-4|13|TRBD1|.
CASSLQGAPGQYF
TGTGCCAGCAGCTTACAGGGGGCCCCGGGGCAGTACTTC
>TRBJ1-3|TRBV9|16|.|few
CASSVDDLHSGNTIYF
TGTGCCAGCAGCGTAGATGACTTACACTCTGGAAACACCATATATTTT
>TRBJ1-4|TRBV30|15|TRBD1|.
CAWSLGQGTNEKLFF
TGTGCCTGGAGTCTGGGACAGGGAACTAATGAAAAACTGTTTTTT
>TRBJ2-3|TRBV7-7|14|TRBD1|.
CASSLTGTGDTQYF
TGTGCTAGCAGCCTGACAGGGACAGGAGATACGCAGTATTTT
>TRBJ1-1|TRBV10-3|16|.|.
CAISVLFGQGNTEAFF
TGTGCCATCAGTGTGCTTTTCGGGCAGGGGAACACTGAAGCTTTCTTT
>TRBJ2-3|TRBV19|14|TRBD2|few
CASSIHAGADTQYF
TGTGCCAGTAGTATTCACGCGGGGGCAGATACGCAGTATTTT
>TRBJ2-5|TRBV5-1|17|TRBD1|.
CASSSGQGMGIGETQYF
TGCGCCAGCAGCTCGGGACAGGGGATGGGAATAGGGGAGACCCAGTACTTC
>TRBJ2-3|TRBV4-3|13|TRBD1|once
CASSEQGAGAQYF
TGCGCCAGCAGCGAACAGGGGGCCGGGGCGCAGTATTTT
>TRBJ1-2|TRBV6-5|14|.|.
CASSYKGGAGGYTF
TGTGCCAGCAGTTACAAGGGCGGGGCAGGAGGCTACACCTTC
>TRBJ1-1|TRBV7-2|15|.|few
CASSFASYRGTEAFF
TGTGCCAGCAGCTTCGCTTCCTACCGGGGCACTGAAGCTTTCTTT
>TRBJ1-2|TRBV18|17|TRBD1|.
CASSPPGQGDFGYGYTF
TGTGCCAGCTCACCGCCGGGACAGGGGGACTTCGGCTATGGCTACACCTTC
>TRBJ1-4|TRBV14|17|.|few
CASSPQTAGTPNEKLFF
TGTGCCAGCAGCCCCCAAACCGCAGGGACTCCTAATGAAAAACTGTTTTTT
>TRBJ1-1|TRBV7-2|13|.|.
CASSLFRGTEAFF
TGTGCCAGCAGCTTGTTCAGGGGTACTGAAGCTTTCTTT
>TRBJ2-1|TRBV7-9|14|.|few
CASSLEGGNNEQFF
TGTGCCAGCAGCTTAGAAGGGGGTAACAATGAGCAGTTCTTC
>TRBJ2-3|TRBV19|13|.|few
CASSIVGLDTQYF
TGTGCCAGTAGTATTGTGGGCCTGGATACGCAGTATTTT
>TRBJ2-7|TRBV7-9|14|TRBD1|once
CASSQDRVSYEQYF
TGTGCCAGCAGCCAGGACAGGGTTTCTTACGAGCAGTACTTC
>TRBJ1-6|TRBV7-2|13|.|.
CASSQNFGSPLHF
TGTGCCAGCAGCCAAAACTTCGGGTCACCCCTCCACTTT
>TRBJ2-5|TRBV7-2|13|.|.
CASSGTLQETQYF
TGTGCCAGCTCCGGGACACTCCAAGAGACCCAGTACTTC
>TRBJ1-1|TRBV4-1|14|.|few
CASSHNTVNTEAFF
TGCGCCAGCAGCCACAATACAGTTAACACTGAAGCTTTCTTT
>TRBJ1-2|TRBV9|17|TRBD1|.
CASAPTTGIPLNYGYTF
TGTGCCAGCGCACCGACGACAGGGATTCCCCTTAACTATGGCTACACCTTC
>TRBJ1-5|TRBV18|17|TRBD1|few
CASSPSQGQGFFQPQHF
TGTGCCAGCTCACCATCGCAGGGACAGGGATTCTTCCAGCCCCAGCATTTT
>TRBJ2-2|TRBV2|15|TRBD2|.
CASSVERGSTGELFF
TGTGCCAGCAGTGTTGAGCGGGGGAGTACCGGGGAGCTGTTTTTT
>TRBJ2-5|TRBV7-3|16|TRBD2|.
CASSSGAGGIQETQYF
TGTGCCAGCAGCTCGGGAGCGGGGGGGATTCAAGAGACCCAGTACTTC
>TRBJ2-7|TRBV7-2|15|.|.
CASSLGWGPSYEQYF
TGTGCCAGCAGCTTAGGGTGGGGGCCCTCCTACGAGCAGTACTTC
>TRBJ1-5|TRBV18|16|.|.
CASSPPEGMFNQPQHF
TGTGCCAGCTCACCACCGGAGGGGATGTTCAATCAGCCCCAGCATTTT
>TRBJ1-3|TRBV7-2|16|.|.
CASSRIGVSFGNTIYF
TGTGCCAGCAGCAGAATCGGGGTATCGTTTGGAAACACCATATATTTT
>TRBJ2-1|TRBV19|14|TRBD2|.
CASSIGGLANEQFF
TGTGCCAGTAGTATAGGGGGACTAGCCAATGAGCAGTTCTTC